Below, one T cell receptor (beta chain) is given with its context. The target antigen is unknown. Tuberculin skin test and IGRA determined adolescents' latent tuberculosis status at entry. Sequencing was performed with immunoSEQ multiplex PCR; in TCRdb, only in-frame clones are kept and a portion is missing. The table shows fewer than 40,000 clones, with around 97% occurring only once. The V gene lost 4 bases and the J gene lost 2 bases, with 21 bases spanning the gap. This CDR3 is built from 18 residues. From germline, CDR1 is MNHNS and CDR2 SASEGT. These data are taken from a study of T cells in tuberculosis. Study conclusions and caveats: Active tuberculosis patients had shorter CDR3-alpha; the beta difference was nonsignificant.

Sequenced material: PBMCs. This receptor was taken from a donor aged 10-30 years with latent tuberculosis or without tuberculosis infection. The chain uses TRBV6-1 and TRBJ2-1, with a weak D call TRBD2 (6 bases). CDR3 amino acids: CASSALRGWTTTYNEQFF. The CDR3 DNA reads TGTGCCAGCAGTGCCTTACGAGGGTGGACTACCACCTACAATGAGCAGTTCTTC.